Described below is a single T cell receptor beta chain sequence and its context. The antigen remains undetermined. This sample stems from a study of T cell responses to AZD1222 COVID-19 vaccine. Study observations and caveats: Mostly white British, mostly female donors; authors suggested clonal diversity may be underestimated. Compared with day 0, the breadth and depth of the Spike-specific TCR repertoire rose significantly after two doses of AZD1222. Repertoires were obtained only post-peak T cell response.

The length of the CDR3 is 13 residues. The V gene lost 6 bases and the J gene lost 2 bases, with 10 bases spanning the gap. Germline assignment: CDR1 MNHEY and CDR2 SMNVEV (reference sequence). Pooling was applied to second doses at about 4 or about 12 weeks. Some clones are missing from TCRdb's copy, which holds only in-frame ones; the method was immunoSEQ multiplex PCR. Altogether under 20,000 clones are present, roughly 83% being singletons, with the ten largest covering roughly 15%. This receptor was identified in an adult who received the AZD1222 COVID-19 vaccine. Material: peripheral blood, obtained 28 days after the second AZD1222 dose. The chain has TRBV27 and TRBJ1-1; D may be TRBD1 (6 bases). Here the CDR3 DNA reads TGTGCCAGCAGCAGACAGGCCAACACTGAAGCTTTCTTT. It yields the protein CASSRQANTEAFF.